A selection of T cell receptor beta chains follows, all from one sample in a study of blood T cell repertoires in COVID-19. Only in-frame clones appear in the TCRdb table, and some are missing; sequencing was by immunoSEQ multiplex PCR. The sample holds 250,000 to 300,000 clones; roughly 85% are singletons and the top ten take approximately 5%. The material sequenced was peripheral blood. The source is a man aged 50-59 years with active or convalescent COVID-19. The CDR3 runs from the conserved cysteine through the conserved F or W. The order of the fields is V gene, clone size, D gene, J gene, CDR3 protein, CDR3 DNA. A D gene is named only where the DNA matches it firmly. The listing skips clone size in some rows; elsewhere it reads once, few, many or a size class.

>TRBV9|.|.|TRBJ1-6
CASSVGRDSPLHF
TGTGCCAGCAGCGTAGGCAGGGATTCACCCCTCCACTTT
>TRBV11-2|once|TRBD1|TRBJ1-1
CASSYGQGETEAFF
TGTGCCAGCAGCTACGGACAGGGGGAAACTGAAGCTTTCTTT
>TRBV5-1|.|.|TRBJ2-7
CASSLFTGTSYEQYF
TGCGCCAGCAGTTTATTCACAGGGACCTCCTACGAGCAGTACTTC
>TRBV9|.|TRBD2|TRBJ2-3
CASSVYPQAGLVYF
TGTGCCAGCAGCGTCTACCCACAAGCGGGATTGGTGTATTTT
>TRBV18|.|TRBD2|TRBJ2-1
CASSPRISGSATEQFF
TGTGCCAGCTCGCCTCGTATTAGCGGGAGCGCCACTGAGCAGTTCTTC
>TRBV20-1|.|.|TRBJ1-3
CSASSGSPGNTIYF
TGCAGTGCTAGTTCAGGATCACCTGGAAACACCATATATTTT
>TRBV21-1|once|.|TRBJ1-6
CASNGRRDRGRSYNSPLHF
TGTGCCAGCAACGGCCGCCGGGACAGGGGGCGTTCCTATAATTCACCCCTCCACTTT
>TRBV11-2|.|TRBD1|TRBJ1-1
CASSLVFWRQGDTEAFF
TGTGCCAGCAGCTTAGTTTTCTGGAGACAGGGGGACACTGAAGCTTTCTTT
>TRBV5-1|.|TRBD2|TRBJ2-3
CASKASGNLDTQYF
TGCGCCAGCAAGGCTAGCGGGAATCTCGATACGCAGTATTTT
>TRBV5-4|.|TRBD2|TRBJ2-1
CASSSPSGNEQFF
TGTGCCAGCAGCTCTCCTAGCGGGAATGAGCAGTTCTTC